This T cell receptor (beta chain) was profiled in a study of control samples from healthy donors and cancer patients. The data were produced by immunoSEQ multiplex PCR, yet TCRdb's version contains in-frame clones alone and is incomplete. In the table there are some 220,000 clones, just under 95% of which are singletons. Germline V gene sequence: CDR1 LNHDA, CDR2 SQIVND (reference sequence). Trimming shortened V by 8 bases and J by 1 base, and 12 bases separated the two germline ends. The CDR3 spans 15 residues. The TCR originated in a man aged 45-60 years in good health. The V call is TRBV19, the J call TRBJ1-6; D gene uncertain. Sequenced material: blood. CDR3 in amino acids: CASSTGGSYNSPLHF. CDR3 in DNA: TGTGCCAGTTCGACTGGAGGTTCCTATAATTCACCCCTCCACTTT.